The clone carrying this T cell receptor (beta chain) showed up just once. The CDR3 length is 15 residues. The V end was cut by 3 bases, the J end by 6 bases, with 18 bases between. In germline, CDR1 is SGDLS, CDR2 YYNGEE. Original processing notes: The assay estimated nucleated cells by amplifying reference gene primers. Profiled with immunoSEQ multiplex PCR; TCRdb holds only in-frame clones, not every one. V and J calls and clone size are as listed in that table; D and trimming were resolved from the DNA. The sample holds a few hundred thousand clones; approximately 85% are singletons and the top ten take about 1.6%. The record originates from a study of blood T cell repertoires in COVID-19. Study background: The study drew acute and convalescent COVID-19 samples from the United States, Italy and Spain. T cells, B-cell-depleted T cells, or PBMCs supplied cDNA or gDNA.

The receptor was derived from a woman between 50 and 59 years old with acute or convalescent COVID-19. Material: peripheral blood. This chain uses TRBV9 with TRBJ1-1; D is possibly TRBD1 (6 bases). The CDR3 here is CASSAHGTPVPEAFF. CDR3 sequence (DNA): TGTGCCAGCAGCGCCCACGGGACACCGGTCCCTGAAGCTTTCTTT.